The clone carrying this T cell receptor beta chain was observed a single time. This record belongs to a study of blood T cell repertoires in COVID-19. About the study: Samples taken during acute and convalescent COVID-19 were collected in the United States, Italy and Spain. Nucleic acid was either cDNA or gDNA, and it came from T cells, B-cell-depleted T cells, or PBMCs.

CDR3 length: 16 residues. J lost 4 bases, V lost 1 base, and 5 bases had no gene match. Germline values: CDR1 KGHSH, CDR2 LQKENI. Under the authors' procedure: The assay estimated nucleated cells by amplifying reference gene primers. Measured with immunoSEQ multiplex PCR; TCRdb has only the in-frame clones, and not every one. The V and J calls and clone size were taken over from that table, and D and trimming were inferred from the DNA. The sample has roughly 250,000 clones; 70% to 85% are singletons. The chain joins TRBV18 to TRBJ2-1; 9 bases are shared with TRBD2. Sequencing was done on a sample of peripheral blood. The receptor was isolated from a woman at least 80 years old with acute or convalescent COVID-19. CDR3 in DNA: TGTGCCAGCTCACCACTGCTAGCGGGACAGTACAATGAGCAGTTCTTC. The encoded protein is CASSPLLAGQYNEQFF.